This T cell receptor (beta chain) emerged from a study of blood T cells in healthy people across ages. A sample-barcoded 5' primer and a J-beta primer mix were used in a second PCR of roughly 7 to 11 cycles. TCRdb re-called the 5' RACE reads with MiXCR, one entry per CDR3 protein. The sample records nearly 800,000 distinct CDR3 sequences, 45% to 70% being singletons. Germline V gene lookup returns CDR1 MNHEY and CDR2 SMNVEV (reference sequence). V lost 2 bases and J lost 3, with 7 bases in between. This CDR3 comprises 14 residues. The sequencing sample was made of blood. The chain is built from TRBV27 and TRBJ2-2; the D gene is possibly TRBD1 (5 bases). The source is a man aged 40-49 years in good health. CDR3 amino acids: CASSLQGDTGELFF. In nucleotides, the CDR3 is TGTGCCAGCAGTTTACAAGGGGACACCGGGGAGCTGTTTTTT.